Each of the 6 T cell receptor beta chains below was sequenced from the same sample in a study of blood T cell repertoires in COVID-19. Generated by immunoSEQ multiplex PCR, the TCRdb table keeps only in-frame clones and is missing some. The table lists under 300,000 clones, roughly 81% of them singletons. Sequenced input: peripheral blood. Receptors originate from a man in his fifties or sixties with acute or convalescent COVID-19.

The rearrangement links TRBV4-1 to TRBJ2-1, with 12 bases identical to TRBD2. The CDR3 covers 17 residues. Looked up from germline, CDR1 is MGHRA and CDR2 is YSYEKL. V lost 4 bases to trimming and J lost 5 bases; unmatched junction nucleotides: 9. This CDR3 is CASSRLLAGGPHNEQFF. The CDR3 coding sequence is TGCGCCAGCAGCCGACTACTAGCGGGAGGTCCCCACAATGAGCAGTTCTTC.

CDR3 DNA sequence: TGCGCCAGCAGCATGGCCCGCGACAGGCCACCAAATTCACCCCTCCACTTT. Amino acids: CASSMARDRPPNSPLHF. The V gene is TRBV5-1, the J gene TRBJ1-6; D possibly corresponds to TRBD1 (6 bases). CDR1 and CDR2 (germline): SGHRS, YFSETQ. Trimming shortened V by 4 bases and J by 7 bases, and 21 bases separated the two germline ends. The CDR3 consists of 17 residues.

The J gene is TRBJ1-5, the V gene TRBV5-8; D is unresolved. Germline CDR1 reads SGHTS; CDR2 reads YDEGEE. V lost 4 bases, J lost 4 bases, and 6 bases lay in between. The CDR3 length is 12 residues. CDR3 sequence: CASSPFNQPQHF. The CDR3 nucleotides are TGTGCCAGCAGCCCGTTTAATCAGCCCCAGCATTTT.

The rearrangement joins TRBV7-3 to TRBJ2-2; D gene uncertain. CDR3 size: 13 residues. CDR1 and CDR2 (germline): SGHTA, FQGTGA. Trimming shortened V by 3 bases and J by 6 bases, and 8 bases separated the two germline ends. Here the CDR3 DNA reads TGTGCCAGCAGCTTTGACTCTTCCGGGGAGCTGTTTTTT. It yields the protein CASSFDSSGELFF.

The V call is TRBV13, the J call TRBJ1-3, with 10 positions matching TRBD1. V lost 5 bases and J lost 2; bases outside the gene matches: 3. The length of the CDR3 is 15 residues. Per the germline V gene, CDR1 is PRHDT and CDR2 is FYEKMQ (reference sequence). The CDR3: CASSLDRGPGNTIYF. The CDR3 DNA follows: TGTGCCAGCAGCCTCGACAGGGGGCCTGGAAACACCATATATTTT.

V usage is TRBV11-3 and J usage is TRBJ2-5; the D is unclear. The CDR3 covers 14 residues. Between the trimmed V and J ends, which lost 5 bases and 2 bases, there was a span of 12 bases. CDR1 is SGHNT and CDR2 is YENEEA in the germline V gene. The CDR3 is CASSPAPVQETQYF. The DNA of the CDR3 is TGTGCCAGCAGCCCTGCCCCAGTTCAAGAGACCCAGTACTTC.